The 7 T cell receptor beta chains given below trace back to one sample, sequenced in a study of blood T cell repertoires in COVID-19. Sequencing was performed with immunoSEQ multiplex PCR; in TCRdb, only in-frame clones are kept and a portion is missing. The table has 90,000 to 130,000 clones, more than 75% seen once. The specimen was peripheral blood. These TCRs come from a middle-aged man with acute or convalescent COVID-19.

In its sample, this clone was seen once. This chain joins TRBV4-1 and TRBJ1-3, with TRBD1 as a possible D gene (5 bases). The germline CDR1 and CDR2 sequences are MGHRA and YSYEKL. This CDR3 has 15 amino acids. V lost 5 bases and J lost 1, with 12 bases in between. CDR3 nucleotides: TGCGCCAGCAGCACCGTATCAGGGTCTGGAAACACCATATATTTT. Protein sequence: CASSTVSGSGNTIYF.

This chain uses TRBV11-3 with TRBJ2-3; the match to TRBD2 covers 8 bases. CDR3 length equals 15 residues. V gave up 5 bases and J gave up 5 bases; unmatched junction bases: 9. CDR1 SGHNT and CDR2 YENEEA come from the germline V gene. CDR3 DNA sequence: TGTGCCAGCAGCCCTAGGGGGGGACTAGGAGATACGCAGTATTTT. It translates to CASSPRGGLGDTQYF.

This clone was detected only once. This chain uses TRBV10-1 with TRBJ1-5; tentative D call: TRBD1 (5 bases). From germline, CDR1 is WNHNN and CDR2 SYGVQD (reference sequence). This CDR3 is built from 15 residues. Trimming cost V 1 base and J 5 bases, with 12 bases left between them. In DNA, the CDR3 is TGCGCCAGCAGTGAGTTCAGGGCTGAGGATCAGCCCCAGCATTTT. Amino acids: CASSEFRAEDQPQHF.

This sequence joins TRBV12-3 or TRBV12-4 and TRBJ2-1; D perhaps matches TRBD2 (6 bases). Trimming cost V 6 bases and J 9 bases, with 12 bases left between them. The CDR3 is 12 residues long. This CDR3 is CASSIGRSEQFF. DNA of the CDR3: TGTGCCAGCAGCATAGGGAGGTCTGAGCAGTTCTTC.

About this clone: One junction end does not reproduce the germline sequence, and a read error may be involved. The V and J genes are TRBV6-6 and TRBJ1-6; possible D gene TRBD1, 5 bases. The germline V gene encodes CDR1 MNHNY and CDR2 SVGAGI (reference sequence). This CDR3 has 16 residues. The CDR3 bases are TGTGCCAGCAGTGACTCCCGGAGGGGCGACAATTCACCCCTCCACTTT. The encoded protein is CASSDSRRGDNSPLHF.

The rearrangement uses TRBV7-9 and TRBJ2-7, with a weak D call TRBD1 (6 bases). CDR1 is SEHNR and CDR2 is FQNEAQ in the germline V gene (reference sequence). This CDR3 has 14 amino acids. With 5 bases removed from V and 2 bases from J, the gap between germline ends came to 13 bases. CDR3 sequence (DNA): TGTGCCAGCAGCCCCGAGGACAGACCCTACGAGCAGTACTTC. It translates to CASSPEDRPYEQYF. The full variable domain, with the rest looked up from reference TRBV7-9 and TRBJ2-7, is DTGVSQNPRHKITKRGQNVTFRCDPISEHNRLYWYRQTLGQGPEFLTYFQNEAQLEKSRLLSDRFSAERPKGSFSTLEIQRTEQGDSAMYLCASSPEDRPYEQYFGPGTRLTVT.

With regard to this clone: This sample includes further DNA sequences coding for the same CDR3. V usage is TRBV5-1 and J usage is TRBJ1-1, with 8 bases identical to TRBD1. Germline values: CDR1 SGHRS, CDR2 YFSETQ. The CDR3 consists of 14 residues. Trimming took 5 bases from V and 4 from J; bases not matched to a gene: 7. This CDR3 reads CASRSLTGGTEAFF. For the CDR3, the DNA is TGCGCCAGCAGGTCTCTTACAGGGGGCACTGAAGCTTTCTTT.